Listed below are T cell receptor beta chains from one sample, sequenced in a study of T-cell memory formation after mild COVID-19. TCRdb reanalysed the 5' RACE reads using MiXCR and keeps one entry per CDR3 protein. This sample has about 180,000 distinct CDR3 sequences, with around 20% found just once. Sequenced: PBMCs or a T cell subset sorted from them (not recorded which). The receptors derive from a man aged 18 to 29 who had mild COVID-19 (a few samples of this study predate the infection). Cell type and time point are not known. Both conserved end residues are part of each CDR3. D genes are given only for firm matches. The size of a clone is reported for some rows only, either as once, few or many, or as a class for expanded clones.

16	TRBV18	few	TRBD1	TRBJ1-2	CASSSLSRTGVGGYTF	TGTGCCAGCTCTTCATTATCTAGGACAGGAGTTGGTGGCTACACCTTC
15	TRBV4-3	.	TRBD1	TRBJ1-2	CASSQRDRDNYGYTF	TGCGCCAGCAGCCAACGGGACAGGGACAACTATGGCTACACCTTC
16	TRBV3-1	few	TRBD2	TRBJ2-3	CASSQHLAGGPDTQYF	TGTGCCAGCAGCCAACACCTAGCGGGGGGCCCAGATACGCAGTATTTT
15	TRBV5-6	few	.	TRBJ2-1	CASSVQGSGYNEQFF	TGTGCCAGCAGCGTACAGGGTTCCGGCTACAATGAGCAGTTCTTC
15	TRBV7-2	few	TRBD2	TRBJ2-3	CASSPWTSSTDTQYF	TGTGCCAGCAGCCCCTGGACTAGCAGCACAGATACGCAGTATTTT
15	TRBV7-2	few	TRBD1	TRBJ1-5	CASSWGTGNNQPQHF	TGTGCCAGCAGCTGGGGGACAGGGAACAATCAGCCCCAGCATTTT
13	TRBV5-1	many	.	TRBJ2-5	CASSLTVQETQYF	TGCGCCAGCAGCTTGACAGTCCAAGAGACCCAGTACTTC
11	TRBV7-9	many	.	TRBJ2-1	CASSFVNEQFF	TGTGCCAGCAGCTTTGTTAATGAGCAGTTCTTC
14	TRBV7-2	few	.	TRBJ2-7	CASSLGGGYDEQYF	TGTGCCAGCAGTTTGGGCGGAGGCTATGACGAGCAGTACTTC
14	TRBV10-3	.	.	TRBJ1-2	CAISEGGGKNGYTF	TGTGCCATCAGTGAGGGAGGGGGGAAGAATGGCTACACCTTC
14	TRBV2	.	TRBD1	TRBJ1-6	CASSIGQGARPLHF	TGTGCCAGCAGTATTGGGCAGGGGGCCCGACCCCTCCACTTT
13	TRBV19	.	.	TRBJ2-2	CASSGTNTGELFF	TGTGCCAGTAGCGGGACGAACACCGGGGAGCTGTTTTTT
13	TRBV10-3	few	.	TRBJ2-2	CAISRLNTGELFF	TGTGCCATCAGTAGACTGAATACCGGGGAGCTGTTTTTT
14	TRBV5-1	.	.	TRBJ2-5	CASSLAISGETQYF	TGCGCCAGCAGCTTGGCCATTAGCGGAGAGACCCAGTACTTC
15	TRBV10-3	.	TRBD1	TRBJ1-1	CAISDWDRGETEAFF	TGTGCCATCAGTGATTGGGACAGGGGGGAAACTGAAGCTTTCTTT
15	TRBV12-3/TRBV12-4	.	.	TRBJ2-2	CASLGHRAATGELFF	TGTGCCAGCTTGGGTCACAGGGCTGCCACCGGGGAGCTGTTTTTT
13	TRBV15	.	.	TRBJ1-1	CATSPTGNTEAFF	TGTGCCACCAGCCCGACAGGGAACACTGAAGCTTTCTTT
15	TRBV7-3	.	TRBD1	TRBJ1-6	CASSLGGALNSPLHF	TGTGCCAGCAGCCTAGGGGGCGCGTTGAATTCACCCCTCCACTTT
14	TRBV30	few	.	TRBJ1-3	CAWSRVGTGNTIYF	TGTGCCTGGAGTAGGGTAGGGACTGGAAACACCATATATTTT
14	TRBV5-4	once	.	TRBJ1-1	CASRWLGRGTEAFF	TGTGCCAGCAGGTGGCTGGGAAGGGGCACTGAAGCTTTCTTT
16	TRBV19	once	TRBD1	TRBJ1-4	CASGDPGQGSRRSLFF	TGTGCCAGTGGCGATCCGGGACAGGGCTCAAGGAGGTCCCTGTTTTTT
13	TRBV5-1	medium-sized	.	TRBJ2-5	CASSLEGQETQYF	TGTGCCAGCAGCTTAGAGGGCCAAGAGACCCAGTACTTC
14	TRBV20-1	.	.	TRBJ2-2	CSATDIANTGELFF	TGCAGTGCAACGGACATAGCGAACACCGGGGAGCTGTTTTTT
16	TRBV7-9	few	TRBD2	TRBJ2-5	CASSYRPSGVSETQYF	TGTGCCAGCAGCTATCGTCCCAGCGGGGTATCAGAGACCCAGTACTTC
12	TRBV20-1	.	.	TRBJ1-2	CSASRQQQVYTF	TGCAGTGCTAGTCGGCAGCAACAAGTCTACACCTTC
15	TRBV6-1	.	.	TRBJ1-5	CASVRMPGGNQPQHF	TGTGCCAGCGTTAGGATGCCGGGAGGCAATCAGCCCCAGCATTTT
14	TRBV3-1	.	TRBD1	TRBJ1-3	CASSPTGAGNTIYF	TGTGCCAGCAGCCCGACAGGGGCTGGAAACACCATATATTTT
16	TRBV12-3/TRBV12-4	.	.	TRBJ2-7	CASSLGGLRGSNEQYF	TGTGCCAGCAGTTTGGGGGGGCTGAGGGGGTCCAACGAGCAGTACTTC
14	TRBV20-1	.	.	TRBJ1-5	CSATWRGGNQPQHF	TGCAGTGCTACCTGGAGGGGTGGAAATCAGCCCCAGCATTTT
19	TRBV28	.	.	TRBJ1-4	CASRFKIGTFKSGGEKLFF	TGTGCCAGCAGATTTAAGATTGGGACATTCAAGAGCGGAGGTGAAAAACTGTTTTTT
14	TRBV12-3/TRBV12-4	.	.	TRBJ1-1	CASSLRRGNTEAFF	TGTGCCAGCAGTTTGAGGAGGGGGAACACTGAAGCTTTCTTT
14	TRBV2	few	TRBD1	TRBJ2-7	CASRADRDRHEQYF	TGTGCCAGCAGGGCCGACAGGGATCGGCACGAGCAGTACTTC
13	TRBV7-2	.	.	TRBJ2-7	CASSDRISYEQYF	TGTGCCAGCAGCGACAGGATATCCTACGAGCAGTACTTC
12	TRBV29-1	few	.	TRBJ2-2	CSVRTAAWELFF	TGCAGCGTCAGGACGGCGGCCTGGGAGCTGTTTTTT
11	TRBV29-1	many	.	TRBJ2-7	CSVAQYYEQYF	TGCAGCGTTGCTCAGTACTACGAGCAGTACTTC
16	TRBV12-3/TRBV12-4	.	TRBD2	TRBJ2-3	CASSPSGGQSTDTQYF	TGTGCCAGCAGTCCCAGCGGGGGGCAAAGCACAGATACGCAGTATTTT
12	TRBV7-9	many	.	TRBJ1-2	CASSSTDLGYTF	TGTGCCAGCAGCTCTACGGACCTTGGCTACACCTTC
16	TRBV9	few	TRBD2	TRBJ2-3	CASSVSGRGGAGTQYF	TGTGCCAGCAGCGTATCGGGCCGCGGGGGGGCTGGTACGCAGTATTTT
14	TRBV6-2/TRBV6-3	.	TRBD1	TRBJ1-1	CASSARQGNTEAFF	TGTGCCAGCAGTGCTCGACAGGGGAACACTGAAGCTTTCTTT
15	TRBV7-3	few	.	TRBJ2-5	CASSLGGAYGETQYF	TGTGCCAGCAGCTTAGGGGGGGCCTATGGGGAGACCCAGTACTTC
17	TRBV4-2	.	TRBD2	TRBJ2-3	CASSQDQASGGAGTQYF	TGTGCCAGCAGCCAAGATCAGGCTAGCGGGGGGGCCGGTACGCAGTATTTT
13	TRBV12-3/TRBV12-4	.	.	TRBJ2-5	CASREQGGETQYF	TGTGCCAGCAGGGAACAGGGTGGAGAGACCCAGTACTTC
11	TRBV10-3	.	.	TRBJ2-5	CAIRSGETQYF	TGTGCCATCAGGAGCGGAGAGACCCAGTACTTC
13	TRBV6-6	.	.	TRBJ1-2	CASSTARGLGYTF	TGTGCCAGCAGCACGGCAAGGGGCTTGGGCTACACCTTC
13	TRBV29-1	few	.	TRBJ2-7	CSVQGRLTYEQYF	TGCAGCGTTCAGGGACGCTTAACCTACGAGCAGTACTTC
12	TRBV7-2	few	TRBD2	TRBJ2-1	CASSFRGGEQFF	TGTGCCAGCAGCTTCCGGGGGGGTGAGCAGTTCTTC
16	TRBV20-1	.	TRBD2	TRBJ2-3	CSAPTSGGPSTDTQYF	TGCAGTGCACCGACTAGCGGGGGCCCTAGCACAGATACGCAGTATTTT
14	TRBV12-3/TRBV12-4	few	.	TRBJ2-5	CASTPFGTEETQYF	TGTGCCAGCACCCCCTTTGGGACGGAAGAGACCCAGTACTTC
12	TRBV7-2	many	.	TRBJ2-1	CASSPRVTEQFF	TGTGCCAGCAGCCCCCGGGTTACCGAGCAGTTCTTC
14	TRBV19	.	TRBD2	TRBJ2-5	CASSISGVAETQYF	TGTGCCAGTAGTATTAGCGGGGTGGCGGAGACCCAGTACTTC
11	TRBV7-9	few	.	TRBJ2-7	CASSKEYEQYF	TGTGCCAGCAGCAAGGAGTACGAGCAGTACTTC